These 21 T cell receptor beta chains came from one sample sequenced in a study of early T cells in non-severe SARS-CoV-2 infection. MiXCR was run by TCRdb on the 5' RACE reads, yielding one entry per CDR3 protein. The table records 55,000 to 85,000 distinct CDR3 sequences, 9% to 10% of them present only once. Sequencing used whole blood, obtained at baseline. All receptors derive from an adult who was a healthcare worker with PCR-confirmed SARS-CoV-2 infection or an uninfected control (not recorded which).

Note on this clonotype: Just one base apart from a much larger clone, this may be a read error. CDR3 in DNA: TGTGCCGGCAGGACAGGCCTCTCCACAACTGAAGCTTTCTTT. Translating gives CAGRTGLSTTEAFF. J is TRBJ1-1 and V is TRBV6-2 or TRBV6-3; 7 nucleotides align to TRBD1. Looked up from germline, CDR1 is MNHEY and CDR2 is SVGEGT. The CDR3 has 14 amino acids.

This clonotype has just a few counts. This chain connects TRBV10-3 to TRBJ2-7; perhaps TRBD1 as D (5 bases). Trimming pared 0 bases from V and 9 bases from J, leaving 15 bases between. Germline CDR1 reads ENHRY; CDR2 reads SYGVKD. This CDR3 has 14 residues. The DNA for the CDR3 is TGTGCCATCAGTGAGTCGTCCGACAGAATGAGGCAGTACTTC. It yields the protein CAISESSDRMRQYF.

This clonotype was seen at least ten times. V gene TRBV24-1 combines with J gene TRBJ2-3, with D possibly being TRBD2 (6 bases). This CDR3 is 14 amino acids long. The germline CDR1 and CDR2 sequences are KGHDR and SFDVKD. The V gene lost 8 bases and the J gene lost 3 bases, with 14 bases spanning the gap. The chain's CDR3 is CATKEGGGTDTQYF. CDR3 DNA sequence: TGTGCCACCAAGGAGGGAGGCGGGACAGATACGCAGTATTTT.

This clonotype was recorded many times. The rearrangement uses TRBV6-5 and TRBJ2-1; 8 bases match TRBD2. Trimming took 5 bases from V and 1 from J; bases not matched to a gene: 7. CDR3 length: 16 residues. Germline lookup yields CDR1 MNHEY and CDR2 SVGAGI. CDR3 in amino acids: CASSGTAGGSYNEQFF. CDR3 sequence (DNA): TGTGCCAGCAGTGGAACGGCGGGAGGATCCTACAATGAGCAGTTCTTC.

This clonotype was picked up a small number of times. V usage is TRBV12-3 or TRBV12-4 and J usage is TRBJ2-1, with 7 bases identical to TRBD1. V trimming: 2 bases; J trimming: 5 bases; junction bases outside the gene matches: 6. CDR3 length: 15 amino acids. In DNA form, the CDR3 reads TGTGCCAGCAGTTTATCTGGGACAGCTAACAATGAGCAGTTCTTC. Protein: CASSLSGTANNEQFF.

The genes are TRBV5-4 and TRBJ2-2; unclear D gene. CDR1 and CDR2 from the germline V gene are SGHNT and YYREEE (reference sequence). The V end lost 2 bases, the J end lost 5 bases, and 7 bases lay between the germline ends. The length of the CDR3 is 13 residues. Here the CDR3 DNA reads TGTGCCAGCAGCTTTCAAGGGACCGGGGAGCTGTTTTTT. The encoded protein is CASSFQGTGELFF.

This chain uses TRBV29-1 with TRBJ2-1; maybe TRBD1 (6 bases). CDR1 SQVTM and CDR2 ANQGSEA come from the germline V gene. CDR3 length: 13 residues. Deletions cut 7 bases from V and 9 bases from J, with 19 bases between. CDR3 sequence (DNA): TGCAGCGCCCGCCCAGGGGCAGGGGCTGAGCAGTTCTTC. Protein product: CSARPGAGAEQFF.

This clonotype was seen repeatedly, ten times or more. The rearrangement uses TRBV6-1 and TRBJ2-7, with a possible D match to TRBD2 (5 bases). This CDR3 has 11 amino acids. The ends were cut back, 4 bases at V and 12 bases at J, with 13 bases in the middle. Germline CDR1 is MNHNS and CDR2 is SASEGT. CDR3 DNA: TGTGCCAGCAGTGCAACGGGGTTGGGGTACTTC. Translation gives CASSATGLGYF.

The chain recombines TRBV24-1 with TRBJ2-1; tentatively, D is TRBD2 (5 bases). The CDR3 has 13 amino acids. Germline values: CDR1 KGHDR, CDR2 SFDVKD. Trimming removed 9 bases at V and 1 base at J, with 9 bases between. CDR3 nucleotides: TGTGCCACCGGGAGTAGGTCCTACAATGAGCAGTTCTTC. It codes for CATGSRSYNEQFF.

This clonotype was recorded a few times. The chain uses TRBV11-2 and TRBJ2-1; 8 bases agree with TRBD2. The CDR3 spans 16 residues. Germline CDR1 reads SGHAT; CDR2 reads FQNNGV. J was trimmed by 0 bases and V by 5 bases; bases with no gene match: 6. CDR3 region: CASSITSGSSYNEQFF. As DNA, the CDR3 is TGTGCCAGCAGCATCACTAGCGGTAGCTCCTACAATGAGCAGTTCTTC.

CDR3 sequence reads: CASRATGVAEEGQFF. CDR3 bases: TGTGCCAGCAGGGCGACAGGGGTTGCGGAGGAGGGGCAGTTCTTC. The genes are TRBV6-5 and TRBJ2-1; TRBD1 matches 8 bases. The CDR3 extends over 15 amino acids. The trim removed 6 bases at V and 12 bases at J, leaving 16 bases unmatched. Per the germline V gene, CDR1 is MNHEY and CDR2 is SVGAGI.

This clonotype was seen a handful of times. The V call is TRBV30, the J call TRBJ1-3; no clear D gene. This CDR3 region has 14 residues. The germline V gene encodes CDR1 GTSNPN and CDR2 SVGIG (reference sequence). Trimming stripped 0 bases from V and 2 bases from J, with 8 bases between. The CDR3 DNA follows: TGTGCCTGGAGTGTACCGGGAGCTGGAAACACCATATATTTT. Residues: CAWSVPGAGNTIYF.

This clonotype was recorded many times. The chain recombines TRBV27 with TRBJ1-2; possible D gene TRBD1, 6 bases. Germline V lookup: CDR1 MNHEY, CDR2 SMNVEV (reference sequence). V was trimmed by 6 bases and J by 4 bases, leaving 15 bases between them. This CDR3 is built from 14 residues. In DNA form, the CDR3 reads TGTGCCAGCAGGTTCAGGGGTGGAGGCTATGGCTACACCTTC. This gives the protein CASRFRGGGYGYTF.

This clonotype was detected a few times. V and J are TRBV14 and TRBJ2-3; 10 bases map to TRBD2. CDR3 length: 17 amino acids. Germline V CDR1 and CDR2: SGHDN, FVKESK. V shed 1 base and J 2 bases; nucleotides not matched to a gene: 6. The CDR3: CASSQGLLAGFTDTQYF. For the CDR3, the DNA is TGTGCCAGCAGCCAAGGATTACTAGCGGGGTTCACAGATACGCAGTATTTT.

In its sample, this clonotype ranks as medium-sized. CDR3 sequence: CASSLEQGNTGELFF. In nucleotides, the CDR3 is TGCGCCAGCAGCTTGGAACAGGGAAACACCGGGGAGCTGTTTTTT. This sequence joins TRBV5-1 and TRBJ2-2; perhaps TRBD1 as D (6 bases). There are 15 residues in the CDR3. The V gene's germline CDR1 is SGHRS and CDR2 YFSETQ. V was clipped by 0 bases and J by 2 bases, with 8 bases between them.

The gene calls are TRBV18 and TRBJ1-2; no firm D call. The CDR3 loop spans 18 amino acids. Germline V gene lookup returns CDR1 KGHSH and CDR2 LQKENI. Trimming pared 2 bases from V and 1 base from J, leaving 20 bases between. The CDR3 region has the DNA TGTGCCAGCTCACCAAGTATTGGCAGCCAAGGAGTTAACTATGGCTACACCTTC. It yields the protein CASSPSIGSQGVNYGYTF.

This clonotype was picked up a small number of times. The J gene is TRBJ1-1, the V gene TRBV28; possibly TRBD1 for D (5 bases). The CDR3 spans 15 residues. Per the germline V gene, CDR1 is MDHEN and CDR2 is SYDVKM. With 1 base removed from V and 1 base from J, the gap between germline ends came to 10 bases. The CDR3 coding sequence is TGTGCCAGCAGTTTATATGGGGGATCGAACACTGAAGCTTTCTTT. Translated, it gives CASSLYGGSNTEAFF.

The rearrangement joins TRBV18 to TRBJ2-1, with 11 bases identical to TRBD2. The CDR3 covers 18 residues. J lost 5 bases, V lost 2 bases, and 11 bases had no gene match. Germline V gene data show CDR1 as KGHSH and CDR2 as LQKENI. Here the CDR3 DNA reads TGTGCCAGCTCACCAAAAAGCGGGACTAGCGGCCCCAACAATGAGCAGTTCTTC. The encoded protein is CASSPKSGTSGPNNEQFF. The full variable domain, completed using reference TRBV18 and TRBJ2-1, is NAGVMQNPRHLVRRRGQEARLRCSPMKGHSHVYWYRQLPEEGLKFMVYLQKENIIDESGMPKERFSAEFPKEGPSILRIQQVVRGDSAAYFCASSPKSGTSGPNNEQFFGPGTRLTVL.

This clonotype appeared many times. The V call is TRBV25-1, the J call TRBJ1-6; D ambiguous. Germline CDR1 and CDR2: MGHDK and SYGVNS. Between the trimmed V and J ends, which lost 0 bases and 10 bases, there was a span of 13 bases. The CDR3 length is 15 residues. The CDR3 nucleotides read TGTGCCAGCAGTGAATATGGGCAAGGCGGCTCACCCCTCCACTTT. Translating it yields CASSEYGQGGSPLHF.

This clonotype was detected a few times. The chain joins TRBV23-1 to TRBJ2-1, with TRBD2 matching over 7 bases. TRBV23-1 is filed as an ORF, its function uncertain. The ends lost 0 bases at V and 4 bases at J; junction bases unmatched: 6. This CDR3 has 16 amino acids. The CDR3 DNA is TGCGCCAGCAGTCAATCGCGCGGGAGTACTTACAATGAGCAGTTCTTC. Its protein product is CASSQSRGSTYNEQFF.

The chain employs TRBV20-1 and TRBJ2-7, with TRBD2 matching over 9 bases. Trimming took 3 bases from V and 2 from J; bases not matched to a gene: 8. Germline CDR1 is DFQATT and CDR2 is SNEGSKA (reference sequence). The CDR3 extends over 15 amino acids. CDR3 loop: CSASIRLAAPYEQYF. In nucleotides, the CDR3 is TGCAGTGCTAGTATTAGACTAGCGGCACCCTACGAGCAGTACTTC.